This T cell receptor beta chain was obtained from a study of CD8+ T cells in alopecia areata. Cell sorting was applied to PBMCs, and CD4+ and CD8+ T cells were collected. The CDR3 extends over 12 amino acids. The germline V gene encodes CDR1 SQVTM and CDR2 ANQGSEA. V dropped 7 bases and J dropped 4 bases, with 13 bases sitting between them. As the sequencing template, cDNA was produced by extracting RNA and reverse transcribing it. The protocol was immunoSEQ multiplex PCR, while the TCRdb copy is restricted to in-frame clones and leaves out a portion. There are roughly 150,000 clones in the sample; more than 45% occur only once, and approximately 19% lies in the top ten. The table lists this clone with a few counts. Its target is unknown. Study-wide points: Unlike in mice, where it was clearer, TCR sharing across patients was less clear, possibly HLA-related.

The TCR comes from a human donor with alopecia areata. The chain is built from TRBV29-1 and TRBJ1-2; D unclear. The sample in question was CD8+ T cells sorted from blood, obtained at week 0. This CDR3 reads CSASDRFYGYTF. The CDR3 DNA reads TGCAGCGCCTCGGACCGCTTCTATGGCTACACCTTC.